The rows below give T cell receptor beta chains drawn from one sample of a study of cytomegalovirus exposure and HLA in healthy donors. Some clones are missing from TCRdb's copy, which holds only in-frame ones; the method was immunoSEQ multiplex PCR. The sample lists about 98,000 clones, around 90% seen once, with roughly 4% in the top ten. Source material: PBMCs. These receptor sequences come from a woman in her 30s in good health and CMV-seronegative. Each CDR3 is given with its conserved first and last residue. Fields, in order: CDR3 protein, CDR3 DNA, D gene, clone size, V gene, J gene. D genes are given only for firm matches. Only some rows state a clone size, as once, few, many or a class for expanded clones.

CASSLLRTGVGNTIYF	TGTGCCAGCAGCTTACTGAGGACAGGGGTAGGAAACACCATATATTTT	TRBD1	-	TRBV7-8	TRBJ1-3
CASGVTGDYTTQFF	TGTGCCAGCGGAGTGACCGGGGACTATACTACGCAGTTCTTC	TRBD2	-	TRBV9	TRBJ2-1
CASSQVLLAGATYYGYTF	TGCGCCAGCAGCCAAGTTCTTCTGGCGGGAGCAACTTATTATGGCTACACCTTC	-	-	TRBV4-3	TRBJ1-2
CASSLGQGSNEKLFF	TGTGCCAGCAGCTTGGGGCAGGGGAGTAATGAAAAACTGTTTTTT	-	once	TRBV5-8	TRBJ1-4
CASSFGRGNSPLHF	TGTGCCAGCAGCTTCGGCCGGGGAAATTCACCCCTCCACTTT	-	-	TRBV11-2	TRBJ1-6
CASSLVGGYQPQHF	TGTGCCAGCAGCTTAGTGGGGGGGTATCAGCCCCAGCATTTT	-	-	TRBV7-2	TRBJ1-5
CASSSEPVEGYGYTF	TGTGCCAGCAGCTCGGAGCCTGTGGAGGGCTATGGCTACACCTTC	-	-	TRBV5-6	TRBJ1-2
CASSNRGPYWRGYTF	TGTGCCAGTAGTAACAGGGGACCCTACTGGCGGGGCTACACCTTC	TRBD1	-	TRBV19	TRBJ1-2
CASRGLAGPQETQYF	TGTGCCAGCAGGGGGTTAGCGGGGCCCCAAGAGACCCAGTACTTC	TRBD2	-	TRBV2	TRBJ2-5
CASSLEEGQPQHF	TGTGCCAGCAGCTTAGAGGAGGGTCAGCCCCAGCATTTT	-	-	TRBV7-2	TRBJ1-5
CASSFGSSTGYTF	TGTGCCAGCAGCTTTGGGAGCTCAACGGGCTACACCTTC	-	-	TRBV11-2	TRBJ1-2
CASSLVGGWKDTEAFF	TGCGCCAGCAGCTTGGTCGGGGGATGGAAGGACACTGAAGCTTTCTTT	-	-	TRBV5-1	TRBJ1-1
CASSLVGAGQPQHF	TGTGCCAGCAGCTTAGTAGGGGCAGGCCAGCCCCAGCATTTT	-	-	TRBV5-6	TRBJ1-5
CASSLDGTQVYGYTF	TGTGCCAGCAGCTTAGACGGGACACAAGTTTATGGCTACACCTTC	-	-	TRBV7-2	TRBJ1-2
CASSFLEYDEKLFF	TGTGCCAGCAGCTTTTTGGAGTATGATGAAAAACTGTTTTTT	-	-	TRBV5-6	TRBJ1-4
CASSLSETGTGGLSGANVLTF	TGCGCCAGCAGCTTGTCCGAAACCGGGACAGGGGGCCTCTCTGGGGCCAACGTCCTGACTTTC	TRBD1	-	TRBV5-1	TRBJ2-6